The rows below give T cell receptor beta chains drawn from one sample of a study of T cells in Graves' hyperthyroidism and ophthalmopathy. TCRdb passed the multiplex PCR reads through MiXCR, listing each CDR3 protein once. The data contain roughly 660,000 distinct CDR3 sequences, roughly 17% of them singletons. The sequencing input was blood. The receptors here all came from a man aged 50 or older with Graves' hyperthyroidism. CDR3s include the opening cysteine and the closing phenylalanine or tryptophan. The order of the fields is clone size, D gene, V gene, J gene, CDR3 DNA, CDR3 protein. The D gene is left open where the match is weak. Size is stated for part of the rows, as once, few or many counts, or as a class when the clone is expanded.

.,.,TRBV7-2,TRBJ2-2,TGCGCCAGCAGCCAAGAAGGGTCTTGGGGGGCAAACACCGGGGAGCTGTTTTTT,CASSQEGSWGANTGELFF
few,.,TRBV30,TRBJ1-1,TGTGCCTGGAGTGTACCCGGGGAGGCTTTCTTT,CAWSVPGEAFF
many,.,TRBV6-1,TRBJ1-5,TGTGCCAGCAGTGAAGCGGGGCAGGCTTTATATCAGCCCCAGCATTTT,CASSEAGQALYQPQHF
.,.,TRBV4-1,TRBJ2-4,TGCGCCAGCAGCCAAGAAGGCCGAGCCAAAAACATTCAGTACTTC,CASSQEGRAKNIQYF
.,.,TRBV19,TRBJ1-5,TGTGCCAGTACGGTAGGGCCAAATAGCAATCAGCCCCAGCATTTT,CASTVGPNSNQPQHF
many,.,TRBV30,TRBJ1-2,TGTGCCTGGAGTGGAACCTCCTGGAAACGGGGCTACACCTTC,CAWSGTSWKRGYTF
few,.,TRBV28,TRBJ2-7,TGTGCCAGCAGTTTAGGTAGGGAGTCCGAGCAGTACTTC,CASSLGRESEQYF
.,.,TRBV4-1,TRBJ2-1,TGCGCCAGCAGCCTCCATAGCGGTTACAATGAGCAGTTCTTC,CASSLHSGYNEQFF
many,.,TRBV5-1,TRBJ2-1,TGCGCCAGCAGCTTGGGGACGGGAGTTTACAATGAGCAGTTCTTC,CASSLGTGVYNEQFF
many,.,TRBV14,TRBJ2-2,TGTGCCAGCAGCCAAAGGACACAGCGGGCCGGGGAGCTGTTTTTT,CASSQRTQRAGELFF
.,.,TRBV20-1,TRBJ2-1,TGCAGTGCTACTATAGCGGTTAGCTCCTACAATGAGCAGTTCTTC,CSATIAVSSYNEQFF
few,TRBD1,TRBV6-1,TRBJ1-4,TGTGCCAGCAGTGAAGTAACAGGGGGGGAAAAACTGTTTTTT,CASSEVTGGEKLFF
.,.,TRBV20-1,TRBJ2-2,TGCAGTGCTATGGACAGCTCGAACACCGGGGAGCTGTTTTTT,CSAMDSSNTGELFF
.,.,TRBV28,TRBJ2-1,TGTGCCAGCTCCGGGACTCGCGATCACAATGAGCAGTTCTTC,CASSGTRDHNEQFF
many,.,TRBV2,TRBJ1-2,TGTGCCAGCAGTCAACAGGGAAGGAGCTACACCTTC,CASSQQGRSYTF
many,.,TRBV12-3/TRBV12-4,TRBJ2-7,TGTGCCAGCAGTTTAATGGACATAGACGAGCAGTACTTC,CASSLMDIDEQYF
.,TRBD1,TRBV19,TRBJ1-5,TGTGCCAGTAGTATAGATTTTTTCAGACAGGGTGGGAATCAGCCCCAGCATTTT,CASSIDFFRQGGNQPQHF
.,.,TRBV20-1,TRBJ1-4,TGCAGTGCTAGTGGGACTGAAAAACTGTTTTTT,CSASGTEKLFF
.,.,TRBV4-1,TRBJ1-5,TGCGCCAGCAGCCAAAGACCTTATCAGCCCCAGCATTTT,CASSQRPYQPQHF
.,.,TRBV2,TRBJ1-2,TGTGCCAGCAGTGACCCTTTTCGGGGGCCGCGGGGAGGTAACTATGGCTACACCTTC,CASSDPFRGPRGGNYGYTF
few,TRBD2,TRBV7-2,TRBJ2-7,TGTGCCAGCAGCTTAGGAGGCGGGAGAGGATACTACGAGCAGTACTTC,CASSLGGGRGYYEQYF
.,TRBD1,TRBV6-1,TRBJ1-1,TGTGCCAGCAGTGGAGTCAACAGGGGGTACGGCGCTGAAGCTTTCTTT,CASSGVNRGYGAEAFF
few,TRBD2,TRBV7-8,TRBJ2-1,TGTGCCACTACGGGGCTAGCGGGAGTTTCCTACAATGAGCAGTTCTTC,CATTGLAGVSYNEQFF
.,TRBD2,TRBV29-1,TRBJ2-7,TGCAGCGTTGAGCTGGCGGGAGTTTCCTACGAGCAGTACTTC,CSVELAGVSYEQYF
few,.,TRBV18,TRBJ2-7,TGTGCCAGCTCTATTAATTTAGTGGGTTCCACCTACGAGCAGTACTTC,CASSINLVGSTYEQYF
.,.,TRBV4-1,TRBJ1-6,TGCGCCAGCAGCCAAACCTCCCTACCCTCACCCCTCCACTTT,CASSQTSLPSPLHF
many,.,TRBV28,TRBJ2-5,TGTGCCAGCAGAAAAGGAGTTCGGGAGACCCAGTACTTC,CASRKGVRETQYF
few,TRBD2,TRBV28,TRBJ2-1,TGTGCCAGCAGCCCTTTCTCGGGTAGCGGGAGTAAGTGGGATGAGCAGTTCTTC,CASSPFSGSGSKWDEQFF
many,.,TRBV28,TRBJ2-7,TGTGCCAGCAGTCCGGGACTTCTCTACGAGCAGTACTTC,CASSPGLLYEQYF
many,.,TRBV2,TRBJ1-2,TGTGCCAGCTCAGTCAGGGGAAGTAGCTACACCTTC,CASSVRGSSYTF
many,.,TRBV27,TRBJ1-2,TGTGCCAGCAGTCCACGGGCTGGTGTACAGGCTAACTATGGCTACACCTTC,CASSPRAGVQANYGYTF